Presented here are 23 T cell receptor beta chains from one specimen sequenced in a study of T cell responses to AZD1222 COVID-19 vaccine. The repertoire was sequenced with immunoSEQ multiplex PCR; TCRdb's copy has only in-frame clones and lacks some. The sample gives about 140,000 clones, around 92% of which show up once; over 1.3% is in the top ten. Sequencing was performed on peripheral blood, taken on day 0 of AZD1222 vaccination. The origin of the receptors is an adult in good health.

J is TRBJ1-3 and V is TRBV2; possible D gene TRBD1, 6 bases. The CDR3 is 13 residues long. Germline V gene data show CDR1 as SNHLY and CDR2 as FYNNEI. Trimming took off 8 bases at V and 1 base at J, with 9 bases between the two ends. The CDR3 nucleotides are TGTGCCAGCCTCAGGGGATCTGGAAACACCATATATTTT. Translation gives CASLRGSGNTIYF.

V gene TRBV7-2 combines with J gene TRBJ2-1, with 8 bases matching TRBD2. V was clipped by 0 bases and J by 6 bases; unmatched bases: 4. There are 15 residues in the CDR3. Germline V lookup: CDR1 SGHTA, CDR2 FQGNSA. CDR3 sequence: CASSLAEGTSNEQFF. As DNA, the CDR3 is TGTGCCAGCAGCTTAGCGGAGGGGACTAGCAATGAGCAGTTCTTC.

The CDR3 DNA sequence: TGCAGTGCTAGAGGGGTAGCCGGAAAGTTCTTC. This translates into CSARGVAGKFF. The chain is built from TRBV20-1 and TRBJ2-1, with D unclear. CDR1 DFQATT and CDR2 SNEGSKA come from the germline V gene (reference sequence). Trimming stripped 1 base from V and 14 bases from J, with 12 bases between. The CDR3 contains 11 residues.

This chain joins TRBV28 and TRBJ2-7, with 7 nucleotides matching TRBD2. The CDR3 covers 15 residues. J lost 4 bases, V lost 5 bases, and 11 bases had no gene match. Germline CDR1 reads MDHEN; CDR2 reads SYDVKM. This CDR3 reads CASSIESGEDYEQYF. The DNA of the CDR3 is TGTGCCAGCAGTATCGAAAGCGGGGAGGATTACGAGCAGTACTTC.

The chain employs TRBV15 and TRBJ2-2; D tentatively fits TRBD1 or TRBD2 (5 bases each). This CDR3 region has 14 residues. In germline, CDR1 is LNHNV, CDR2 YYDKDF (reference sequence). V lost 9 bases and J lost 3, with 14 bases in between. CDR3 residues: CATRGDRDTGELFF. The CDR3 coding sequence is TGTGCCACGAGAGGGGACCGAGACACCGGGGAGCTGTTTTTT.

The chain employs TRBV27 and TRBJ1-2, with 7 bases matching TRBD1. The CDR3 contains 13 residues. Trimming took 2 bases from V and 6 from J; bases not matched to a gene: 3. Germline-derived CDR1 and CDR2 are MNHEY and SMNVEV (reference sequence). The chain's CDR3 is CASSLTQGDGYTF. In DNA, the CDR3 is TGTGCCAGCAGTTTAACCCAGGGGGATGGCTACACCTTC.

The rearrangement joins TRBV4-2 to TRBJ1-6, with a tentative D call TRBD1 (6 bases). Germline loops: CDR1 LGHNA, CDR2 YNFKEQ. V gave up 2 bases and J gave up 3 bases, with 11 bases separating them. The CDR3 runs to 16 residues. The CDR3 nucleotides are TGTGCCAGCAGCCAAACGAGGGGGGGCTATAATTCACCCCTCCACTTT. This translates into CASSQTRGGYNSPLHF.

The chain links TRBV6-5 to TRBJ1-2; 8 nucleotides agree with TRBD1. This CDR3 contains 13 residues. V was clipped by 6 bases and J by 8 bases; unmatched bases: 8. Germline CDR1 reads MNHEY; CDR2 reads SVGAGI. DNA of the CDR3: TGTGCCAGCAGGCCGACAGGGGCCGAGGGCTACACCTTC. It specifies CASRPTGAEGYTF.

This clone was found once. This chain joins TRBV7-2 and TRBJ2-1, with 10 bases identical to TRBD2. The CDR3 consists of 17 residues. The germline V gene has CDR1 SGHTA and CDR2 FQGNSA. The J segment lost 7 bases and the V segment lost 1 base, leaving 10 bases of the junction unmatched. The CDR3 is CASSLGHELAGFNEQFF. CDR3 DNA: TGTGCCAGCAGCTTAGGGCACGAACTAGCGGGATTTAATGAGCAGTTCTTC.

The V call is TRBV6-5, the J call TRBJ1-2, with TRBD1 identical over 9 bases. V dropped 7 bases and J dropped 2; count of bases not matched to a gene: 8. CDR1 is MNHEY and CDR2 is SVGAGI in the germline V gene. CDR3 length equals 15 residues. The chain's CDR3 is CASNPGQGPNYGYTF. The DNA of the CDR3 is TGTGCCAGCAACCCGGGACAGGGCCCCAACTATGGCTACACCTTC.

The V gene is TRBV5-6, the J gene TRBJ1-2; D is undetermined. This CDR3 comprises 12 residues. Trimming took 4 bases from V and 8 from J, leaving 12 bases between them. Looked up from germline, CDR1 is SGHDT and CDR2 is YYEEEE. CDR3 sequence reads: CASSLRLGGYTF. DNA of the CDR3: TGTGCCAGCAGCCTCCGCCTGGGGGGCTACACCTTC.

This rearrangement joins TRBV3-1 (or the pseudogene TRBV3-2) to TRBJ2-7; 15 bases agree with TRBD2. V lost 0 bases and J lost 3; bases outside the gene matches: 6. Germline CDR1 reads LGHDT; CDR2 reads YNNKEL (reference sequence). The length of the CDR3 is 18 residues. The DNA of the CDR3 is TGTGCCAGCAGCCAAGATTGGACTAGCGGGAGGGGGGACTACGAGCAGTACTTC. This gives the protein CASSQDWTSGRGDYEQYF.

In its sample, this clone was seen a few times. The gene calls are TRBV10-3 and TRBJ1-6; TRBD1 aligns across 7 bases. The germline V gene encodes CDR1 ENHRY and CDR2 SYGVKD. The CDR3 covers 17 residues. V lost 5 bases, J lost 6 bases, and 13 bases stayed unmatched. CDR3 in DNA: TGTGCCATCAGTAGAACAGGGGCCGGGGGGACTAATTCACCCCTCCACTTT. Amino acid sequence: CAISRTGAGGTNSPLHF.

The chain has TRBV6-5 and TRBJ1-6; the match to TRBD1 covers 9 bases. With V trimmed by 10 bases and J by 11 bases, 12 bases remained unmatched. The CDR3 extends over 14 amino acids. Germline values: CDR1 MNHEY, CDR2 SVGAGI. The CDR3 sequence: CATREGQGRPPLHF. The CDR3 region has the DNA TGTGCCACCCGCGAGGGACAGGGTCGTCCACCCCTCCACTTT.

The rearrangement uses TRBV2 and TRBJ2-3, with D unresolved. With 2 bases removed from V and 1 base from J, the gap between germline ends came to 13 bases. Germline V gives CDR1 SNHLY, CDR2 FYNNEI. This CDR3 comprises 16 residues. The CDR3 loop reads CASSESPPRGTDTQYF. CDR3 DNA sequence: TGTGCCAGCAGTGAATCCCCTCCCCGGGGCACAGATACGCAGTATTTT.

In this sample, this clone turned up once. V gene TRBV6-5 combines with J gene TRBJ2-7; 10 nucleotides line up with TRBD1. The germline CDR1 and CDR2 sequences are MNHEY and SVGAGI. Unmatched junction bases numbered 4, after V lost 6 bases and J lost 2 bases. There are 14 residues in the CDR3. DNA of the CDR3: TGTGCCAGCAGCCTCGGGACAGGGGCCTACGAGCAGTACTTC. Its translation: CASSLGTGAYEQYF.

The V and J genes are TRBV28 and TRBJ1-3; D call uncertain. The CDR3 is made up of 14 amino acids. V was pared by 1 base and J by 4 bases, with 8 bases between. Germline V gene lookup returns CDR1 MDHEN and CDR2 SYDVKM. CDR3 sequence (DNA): TGTGCCAGCAGTTTATCGTCTTACGGAAACACCATATATTTT. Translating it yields CASSLSSYGNTIYF.

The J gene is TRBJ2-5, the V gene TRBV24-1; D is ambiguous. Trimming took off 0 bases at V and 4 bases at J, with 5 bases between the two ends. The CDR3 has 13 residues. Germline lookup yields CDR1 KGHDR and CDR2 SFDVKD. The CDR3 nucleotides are TGTGCCACCAGTGATTTGCGTGGAGAGACCCAGTACTTC. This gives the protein CATSDLRGETQYF.

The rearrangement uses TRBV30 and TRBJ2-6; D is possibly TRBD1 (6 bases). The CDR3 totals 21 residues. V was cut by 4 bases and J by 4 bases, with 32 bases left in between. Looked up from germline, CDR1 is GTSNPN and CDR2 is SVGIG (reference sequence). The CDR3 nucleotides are TGTGCCTGGACCCGGGTGTCTTTTTGGGACACGCCGAAGCCGGGGGCCAACGTCCTGACTTTC. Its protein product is CAWTRVSFWDTPKPGANVLTF. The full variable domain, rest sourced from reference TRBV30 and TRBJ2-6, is SQTIHQWPATLVQPVGSPLSLECTVEGTSNPNLYWYRQAAGRGLQLLFYSVGIGQISSEVPQNLSASRPQDRQFILSSKKLLLSDSGFYLCAWTRVSFWDTPKPGANVLTFGAGSRLTVL.

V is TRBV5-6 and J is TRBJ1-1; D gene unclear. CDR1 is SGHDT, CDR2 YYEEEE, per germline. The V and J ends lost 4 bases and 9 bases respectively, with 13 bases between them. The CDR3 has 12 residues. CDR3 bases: TGTGCCAGCAGCCCTGGAGGTATGCAAGCTTTCTTT. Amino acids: CASSPGGMQAFF.

The DNA for the CDR3 is TGTGCCAGCAGCCAAGGACAGGGTAGCAATCAGCCCCAGCATTTT. The encoded protein is CASSQGQGSNQPQHF. V is TRBV3-1 (or the pseudogene TRBV3-2) and J is TRBJ1-5; TRBD1 matches 7 bases. Germline CDR1 LGHDT, CDR2 YNNKEL (reference sequence). V was pared by 1 base and J by 0 bases, with 0 bases of the junction left unmatched. The CDR3 is made up of 15 amino acids.

CDR3: CASSQSGTGYQPQHF. In DNA form, the CDR3 reads TGTGCCAGCAGCCAATCCGGGACAGGGTACCAGCCCCAGCATTTT. The chain couples TRBV3-1 (or the pseudogene TRBV3-2) to TRBJ1-5; 9 bases fit TRBD1. The J segment lost 7 bases and the V segment lost 2 bases, leaving 6 bases of the junction unmatched. The germline gives CDR1 LGHDT, CDR2 YNNKEL (reference sequence). This CDR3 region has 15 residues.

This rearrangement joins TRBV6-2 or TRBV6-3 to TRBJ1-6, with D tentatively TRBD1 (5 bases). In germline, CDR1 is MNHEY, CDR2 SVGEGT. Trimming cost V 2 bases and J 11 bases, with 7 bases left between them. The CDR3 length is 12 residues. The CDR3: CASSYPTAPLHF. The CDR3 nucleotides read TGTGCCAGCAGTTACCCGACAGCACCCCTCCACTTT.